The 21 T cell receptor beta chains below were found in one sample sequenced in a study of T cell responses to AZD1222 COVID-19 vaccine. Measured with immunoSEQ multiplex PCR; TCRdb has only the in-frame clones, and not every one. The sample consists of roughly 150,000 clones, 85% to 95% of them appearing once. Here the sequenced sample was peripheral blood, taken 28 days after the second AZD1222 dose. The receptors here all came from an adult who received the AZD1222 COVID-19 vaccine.

This rearrangement joins TRBV6-5 to TRBJ2-5, with 14 bases matching TRBD2. Germline CDR1 MNHEY, CDR2 SVGAGI. J was trimmed by 4 bases and V by 6 bases; bases with no gene match: 4. This CDR3 contains 15 residues. In DNA form, the CDR3 reads TGTGCCAGCAGATCCGGGACTAGCGGGAGAGAGACCCAGTACTTC. Protein: CASRSGTSGRETQYF.

The J gene is TRBJ2-1, the V gene TRBV11-2; 8 nucleotides line up with TRBD2. V trimming: 3 bases; J trimming: 1 base; junction bases outside the gene matches: 11. Germline CDR1 and CDR2: SGHAT and FQNNGV. There are 18 residues in the CDR3. The DNA for the CDR3 is TGTGCCAGCAGCTTCTTCGCGGGAGGAAGGAAATCCTACAATGAGCAGTTCTTC. Translating it yields CASSFFAGGRKSYNEQFF.

This chain uses TRBV7-8 with TRBJ2-2, with D possibly being TRBD2 (6 bases). This CDR3 contains 18 residues. The germline V gene has CDR1 SGHVS and CDR2 FQNEAQ. Trimming shortened V by 2 bases and J by 4 bases, and 20 bases separated the two germline ends. The CDR3 spells CASSLRVRGSEGTGELFF. DNA of the CDR3: TGTGCCAGCAGCTTAAGGGTGCGGGGATCGGAGGGCACCGGGGAGCTGTTTTTT.

This chain joins TRBV3-1 (or the pseudogene TRBV3-2) and TRBJ2-1; TRBD2 agrees at 10 bases. Trimming removed 1 base from V and 7 bases from J; junction bases left unmatched: 10. Germline CDR1 and CDR2: LGHDT and YNNKEL (reference sequence). The CDR3 consists of 17 residues. CDR3 in amino acids: CASSQASSGRAGNEQFF. The DNA of the CDR3 is TGTGCCAGCAGCCAAGCTTCCAGCGGGAGGGCCGGGAATGAGCAGTTCTTC.

V is TRBV21-1 and J is TRBJ2-1; TRBD2, the table's D call, was not compared with the DNA. TRBV21-1 is a listed pseudogene. The CDR3 has 15 residues. DNA for the CDR3: TGTGCCAGCAGCATCCGTCTAGCGGGACAGAATGAGCAGTTCTTC. It is translated as CASSIRLAGQNEQFF.

The CDR3 coding sequence is TGTGCCAGCAGCTTATCAGGCCCCGGGAGTCCTCAGCCCCAGCATTTT. Residues: CASSLSGPGSPQPQHF. The rearrangement links TRBV7-9 to TRBJ1-5; D uncertain. V shed 2 bases and J shed 6 bases, with 17 bases lying between them. CDR3 size: 16 residues. Germline V lookup: CDR1 SEHNR, CDR2 FQNEAQ (reference sequence).

This clone was recorded a few times. This chain links TRBV5-4 with TRBJ2-3; weak D call: TRBD2 (5 bases). Trimming pared 6 bases from V and 6 bases from J, leaving 14 bases between. This CDR3 comprises 13 residues. The germline V gene encodes CDR1 SGHNT and CDR2 YYREEE (reference sequence). As DNA, the CDR3 is TGTGCCAGCAAGGGAGAGAACTTCGATACGCAGTATTTT. Residues: CASKGENFDTQYF.

The chain uses TRBV9 and TRBJ2-3; D uncertain. From germline, CDR1 is SGDLS and CDR2 YYNGEE. With 3 bases removed from V and 6 bases from J, the gap between germline ends came to 5 bases. The CDR3 sequence is 11 residues long. CDR3 region: CASSGLDTQYF. The CDR3, as DNA: TGTGCCAGCAGCGGGCTCGATACGCAGTATTTT.

CDR3: CASSVVAGGGRNEQFF. In nucleotides, the CDR3 is TGTGCCAGCAGCGTAGTTGCGGGCGGAGGCAGAAATGAGCAGTTCTTC. V gene TRBV9 combines with J gene TRBJ2-1, with D possibly matching TRBD2 (5 bases). CDR1 SGDLS and CDR2 YYNGEE come from the germline V gene. V dropped 0 bases and J dropped 7 bases, with 17 bases sitting between them. The CDR3 spans 16 residues.

The chain recombines TRBV7-2 with TRBJ2-3, with 14 bases identical to TRBD2. In germline, CDR1 is SGHTA, CDR2 FQGNSA. The CDR3 has 17 amino acids. V lost 2 bases to trimming and J lost 6 bases; unmatched junction nucleotides: 7. CDR3 nucleotides: TGTGCCAGCAGCTTACTGGGACTAGCGGGGGTGAAGGATACGCAGTATTTT. As protein: CASSLLGLAGVKDTQYF.

The chain carries TRBV4-2 and TRBJ2-2; D is ambiguous. V was shortened by 0 bases and J by 6 bases, with 5 bases between the two germline ends. The length of the CDR3 is 13 residues. CDR1 LGHNA and CDR2 YNFKEQ come from the germline V gene. CDR3 residues: CASSQDRAGELFF. The CDR3 DNA reads as TGTGCCAGCAGCCAAGACCGTGCCGGGGAGCTGTTTTTT.

This rearrangement joins TRBV5-4 to TRBJ2-3; D ambiguous. Germline CDR1 and CDR2: SGHNT and YYREEE (reference sequence). The CDR3 covers 14 residues. V was trimmed by 4 bases and J by 4 bases, leaving 13 bases between them. The CDR3: CASSPQSDPDTQYF. The CDR3, as DNA: TGTGCCAGCAGCCCCCAGTCAGACCCAGATACGCAGTATTTT. The full variable domain, in which reference TRBV5-4 and TRBJ2-3 provide the parts outside the CDR3, is ETGVTQSPTHLIKTRGQQVTLRCSSQSGHNTVSWYQQALGQGPQFIFQYYREEENGRGNFPPRFSGLQFPNYSSELNVNALELDDSALYLCASSPQSDPDTQYFGPGTRLTVL.

This clone appeared a single time. This chain joins TRBV10-2 and TRBJ1-2; no firm D call. CDR3 size: 13 residues. In germline, CDR1 is WSHSY, CDR2 SAAADI. With 3 bases removed from V and 4 bases from J, the gap between germline ends came to 9 bases. The CDR3 bases are TGCGCCAGCAGTGACGGCAGAATCTATGGCTACACCTTC. Translation gives CASSDGRIYGYTF.

The rearrangement uses TRBV7-9 and TRBJ1-2; no reliable D call. The CDR3 is made up of 14 amino acids. In germline, CDR1 is SEHNR, CDR2 FQNEAQ (reference sequence). Trimming left V 11 bases short and J 8 bases short, with 24 bases between. The CDR3 loop is CALEGPRVRRGYTF. The CDR3 DNA follows: TGTGCCCTCGAAGGGCCTAGGGTTCGGCGGGGCTACACCTTC.

The chain recombines TRBV3-1 (or the pseudogene TRBV3-2) with TRBJ1-2; perhaps TRBD1 as D (5 bases). The length of the CDR3 is 14 residues. The V end was cut by 4 bases, the J end by 4 bases, with 13 bases between. Germline V CDR1 and CDR2: LGHDT, YNNKEL (reference sequence). The CDR3, as DNA: TGTGCCAGCAGCCTCAAAAATCAGGGCTATGGCTACACCTTC. Translating gives CASSLKNQGYGYTF.

This sequence joins TRBV4-2 and TRBJ1-1, with a weak D call TRBD1 (5 bases). The length of the CDR3 is 13 residues. The V gene lost 4 bases and the J gene lost 5 bases, with 11 bases spanning the gap. The V gene's germline CDR1 is LGHNA and CDR2 YNFKEQ. The CDR3 reads CASSPQGGTEAFF. The CDR3 region has the DNA TGTGCCAGCAGCCCCCAGGGAGGGACTGAAGCTTTCTTT.

The chain carries TRBV27 and TRBJ2-1; 8 bases are shared with TRBD1. The CDR3 is 14 amino acids. Germline V lookup: CDR1 MNHEY, CDR2 SMNVEV (reference sequence). V dropped 8 bases and J dropped 11; count of bases not matched to a gene: 14. The CDR3 loop is CASSTQRTGSKQFF. Here the CDR3 DNA reads TGTGCCAGCTCTACCCAGCGGACAGGGTCTAAGCAGTTCTTC.

The J gene is TRBJ1-3, the V gene TRBV9; 7 bases agree with TRBD1. V lost 1 base, J lost 1 base, and 5 bases stayed unmatched. The CDR3 sequence is 16 residues long. In germline, CDR1 is SGDLS, CDR2 YYNGEE. CDR3 in amino acids: CASSVLQTGSGNTIYF. In DNA form, the CDR3 reads TGTGCCAGCAGCGTACTACAGACAGGGTCTGGAAACACCATATATTTT.

This clone was picked up one time. The V gene is TRBV7-3, the J gene TRBJ2-6; D is unresolved. Deletions cut 5 bases from V and 0 bases from J, with 11 bases between. Germline V lookup: CDR1 SGHTA, CDR2 FQGTGA. This CDR3 has 16 amino acids. The CDR3 DNA is TGTGCCAGCAGCGCTCTCCCCAGCTCTGGGGCCAACGTCCTGACTTTC. It specifies CASSALPSSGANVLTF.

V usage is TRBV5-5 and J usage is TRBJ2-3; 7 bases are a match to TRBD2. V gave up 4 bases and J gave up 0 bases; unmatched junction bases: 5. This CDR3 contains 15 residues. From germline, CDR1 is SGHKS and CDR2 YYEKEE (reference sequence). The CDR3 sequence is CASSRTSVSTDTQYF. The CDR3 region has the DNA TGTGCCAGCAGCCGCACTAGCGTGAGCACAGATACGCAGTATTTT. The full variable domain, its missing parts supplied by reference TRBV5-5 and TRBJ2-3, is DAGVTQSPTHLIKTRGQQVTLRCSPISGHKSVSWYQQVLGQGPQFIFQYYEKEERGRGNFPDRFSARQFPNYSSELNVNALLLGDSALYLCASSRTSVSTDTQYFGPGTRLTVL.

The chain is built from TRBV5-6 and TRBJ1-2; D gene uncertain. CDR3 size: 13 residues. Germline V gene lookup returns CDR1 SGHDT and CDR2 YYEEEE. V lost 3 bases, J lost 4 bases, and 10 bases lay in between. In DNA form, the CDR3 reads TGTGCCAGCAGCTCTCAATGGGGCTATGGCTACACCTTC. Protein sequence: CASSSQWGYGYTF.